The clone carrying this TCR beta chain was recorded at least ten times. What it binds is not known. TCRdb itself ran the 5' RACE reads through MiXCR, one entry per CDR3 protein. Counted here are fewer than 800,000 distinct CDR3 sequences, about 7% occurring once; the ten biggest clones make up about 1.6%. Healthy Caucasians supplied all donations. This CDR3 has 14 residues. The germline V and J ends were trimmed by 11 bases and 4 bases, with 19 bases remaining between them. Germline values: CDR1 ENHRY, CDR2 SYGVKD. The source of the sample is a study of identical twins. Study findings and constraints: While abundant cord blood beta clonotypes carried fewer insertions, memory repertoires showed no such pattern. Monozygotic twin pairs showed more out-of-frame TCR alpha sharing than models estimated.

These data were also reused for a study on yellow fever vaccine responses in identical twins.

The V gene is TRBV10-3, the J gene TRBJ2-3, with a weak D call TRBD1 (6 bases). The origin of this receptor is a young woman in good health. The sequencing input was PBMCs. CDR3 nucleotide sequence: TGTGCCTCCAGTGGGGGCCTAACGGCAGATACGCAGTATTTT. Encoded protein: CASSGGLTADTQYF.